Listed below are T cell receptor beta chains from one sample, sequenced in a study of human thymus T cells. The method was immunoSEQ multiplex PCR; TCRdb's version includes in-frame clones alone and lacks a portion of them. The data hold 100,000 to 150,000 clones, with approximately 96% observed a single time. Material for sequencing was thymus tissue. These receptors were obtained from a boy under three years old with a congenital heart defect but otherwise immunologically healthy. The CDR3 runs from the conserved cysteine through the conserved F or W. A D gene is named only where the DNA matches it firmly.

. | TRBJ1-5 | 20 | TRBV2 | CASSDFPRSTEGVSNQPQHF
TRBD1 | TRBJ1-6 | 15 | TRBV27 | CASTETGGHNSPLHF
. | TRBJ1-2 | 15 | TRBV25-1 | CASSDSRTPQGRHTF
TRBD1 | TRBJ1-6 | 16 | TRBV10-1 | CASRETGDAYNSPLHF
. | TRBJ2-4 | 13 | TRBV6-1 | CASRSTGKNIQYF
TRBD2 | TRBJ2-1 | 15 | TRBV4-3 | CASSHETSGDNEQFF
. | TRBJ2-1 | 14 | TRBV2 | CASSEAPTAPEQFF
. | TRBJ1-2 | 15 | TRBV9 | CASSLGVTPNYGYTF
. | TRBJ2-5 | 12 | TRBV2 | CASRAAKIGQYF
. | TRBJ2-5 | 16 | TRBV28 | CASSLCGGRQGETQYF
TRBD1 | TRBJ1-1 | 18 | TRBV4-3 | CASSQGAPGQGANTEAFF
TRBD1 | TRBJ2-4 | 15 | TRBV7-2 | CASSPGGSFKNIQYF
. | TRBJ1-5 | 17 | TRBV5-8 | CASSLRPGGGSNQPQHF
. | TRBJ2-1 | 15 | TRBV6-5 | CASSYKAGLGSEQFF
. | TRBJ1-5 | 15 | TRBV28 | CASSYLRGGHQPQHF
. | TRBJ2-3 | 14 | TRBV14 | CASASPSDPDTQYF
. | TRBJ1-2 | 14 | TRBV18 | CASSPRGSHYGYTF
. | TRBJ2-1 | 16 | TRBV11-2 | CASSLDNRDSYNEQFF
TRBD2 | TRBJ2-2 | 19 | TRBV11-2 | CASSLDRDSGGLNTGELFF
TRBD2 | TRBJ2-5 | 15 | TRBV27 | CASRTTSGGWETQYF
. | TRBJ2-3 | 14 | TRBV19 | CASSSWEGADTQYF
TRBD2 | TRBJ2-5 | 13 | TRBV5-1 | CASSLGGGKTQYF
. | TRBJ1-3 | 18 | TRBV28 | CASTEGQFDTRSECTIYF
. | TRBJ2-7 | 14 | TRBV5-6 | CASSLHEQGGEQYF
. | TRBJ1-2 | 12 | TRBV28 | CASSSDSYGYTF
. | TRBJ2-7 | 13 | TRBV7-9 | CASSFDLFYEQYF
. | TRBJ1-1 | 17 | TRBV27 | CASSFPYDGRRATEAFF
TRBD2 | TRBJ2-1 | 16 | TRBV18 | CASSQLQRGQYNEQFF
. | TRBJ2-3 | 13 | TRBV6-4 | CASSLTSTDTQYF
. | TRBJ2-1 | 15 | TRBV19 | CASSIRPVSYNEQFF
TRBD2 | TRBJ2-1 | 17 | TRBV11-3 | CASSLAPRLAGDNEQFF
TRBD2 | TRBJ2-7 | 17 | TRBV28 | CASSSYMGGGDPYEQYF
. | TRBJ2-7 | 16 | TRBV4-1 | CASSQDPRGSSYEQYF
. | TRBJ1-5 | 15 | TRBV4-3 | CASRGDGDSNQPQHF
. | TRBJ1-4 | 13 | TRBV7-2 | CASSLSSGEKLFF
. | TRBJ2-7 | 13 | TRBV6-4 | CARQGGIAYEQYF
. | TRBJ1-1 | 14 | TRBV4-1 | CASSQARGETEAFF
. | TRBJ2-3 | 17 | TRBV19 | CASSLSGGRASTDTQYF
. | TRBJ2-7 | 14 | TRBV19 | CASRPGATFYEQYF
. | TRBJ2-7 | 11 | TRBV6-5 | CASSYRREQYF
TRBD1 | TRBJ1-2 | 13 | TRBV5-4 | CASHRTGGYGYTF
TRBD2 | TRBJ2-2 | 16 | TRBV7-3 | CASSPLAGGMTGELFF
. | TRBJ1-5 | 13 | TRBV18 | CASSSQPNQPQHF
. | TRBJ2-1 | 14 | TRBV6-5 | CASSYPTIHNEQFF
TRBD1 | TRBJ2-7 | 13 | TRBV27 | CASSSGTGGAQYF
TRBD1 | TRBJ2-2 | 14 | TRBV6-6 | CASGGTEDTGELFF
. | TRBJ2-3 | 16 | TRBV4-1 | CASSQQRGHNTDTQYF
. | TRBJ2-1 | 16 | TRBV11-2 | CASSLGETFSYNEQFF